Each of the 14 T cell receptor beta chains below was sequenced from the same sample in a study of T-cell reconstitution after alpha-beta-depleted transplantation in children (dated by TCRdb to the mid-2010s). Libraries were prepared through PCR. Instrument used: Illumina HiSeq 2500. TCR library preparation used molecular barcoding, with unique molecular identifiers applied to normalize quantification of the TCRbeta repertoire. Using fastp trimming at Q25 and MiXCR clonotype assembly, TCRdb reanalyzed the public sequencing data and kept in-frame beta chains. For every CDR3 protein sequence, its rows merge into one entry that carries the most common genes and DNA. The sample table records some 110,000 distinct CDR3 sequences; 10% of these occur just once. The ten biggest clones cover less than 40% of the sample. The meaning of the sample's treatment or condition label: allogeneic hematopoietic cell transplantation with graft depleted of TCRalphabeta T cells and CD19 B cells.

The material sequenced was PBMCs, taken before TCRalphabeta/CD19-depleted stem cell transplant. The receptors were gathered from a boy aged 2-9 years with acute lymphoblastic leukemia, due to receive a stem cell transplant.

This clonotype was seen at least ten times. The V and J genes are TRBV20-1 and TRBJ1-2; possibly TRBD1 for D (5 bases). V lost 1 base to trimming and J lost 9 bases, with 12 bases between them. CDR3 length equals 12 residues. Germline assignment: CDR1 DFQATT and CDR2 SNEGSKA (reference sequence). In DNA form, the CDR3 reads TGCAGTGCTAGAGTATCTCAGGGAAGCTACACCTTC. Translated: CSARVSQGSYTF.

The CDR3 region has the DNA TGCAGCGTTTCAGGGAAGCCCGGGGAGCTGTTTTTT. This gives the protein CSVSGKPGELFF. The chain links TRBV29-1 to TRBJ2-2; weak D call: TRBD1 (5 bases). CDR1 is SQVTM, CDR2 ANQGSEA, per germline. The CDR3 is 12 amino acids. V lost 5 bases, J lost 6 bases, and 10 bases lay in between.

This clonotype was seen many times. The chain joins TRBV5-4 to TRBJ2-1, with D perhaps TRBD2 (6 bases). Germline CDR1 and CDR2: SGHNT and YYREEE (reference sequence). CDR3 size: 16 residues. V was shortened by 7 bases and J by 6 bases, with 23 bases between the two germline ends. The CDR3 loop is CASSSARDQMSNEQFF. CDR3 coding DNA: TGTGCCAGCTCTTCAGCGCGGGATCAGATGTCCAATGAGCAGTTCTTC.

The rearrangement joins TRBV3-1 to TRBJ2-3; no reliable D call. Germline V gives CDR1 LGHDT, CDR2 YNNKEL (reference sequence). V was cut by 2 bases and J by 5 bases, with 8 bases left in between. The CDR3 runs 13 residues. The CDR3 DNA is TGTGCCAGCAGCCAAATGGCCGGAGATACGCAGTATTTT. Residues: CASSQMAGDTQYF.

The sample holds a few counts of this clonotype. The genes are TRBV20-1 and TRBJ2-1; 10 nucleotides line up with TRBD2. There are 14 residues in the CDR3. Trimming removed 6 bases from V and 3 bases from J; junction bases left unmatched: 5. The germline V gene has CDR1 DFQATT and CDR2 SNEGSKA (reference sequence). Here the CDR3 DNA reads TGCAGTGCCAGGAGCGGGAGGGACTACAATGAGCAGTTCTTC. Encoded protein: CSARSGRDYNEQFF.

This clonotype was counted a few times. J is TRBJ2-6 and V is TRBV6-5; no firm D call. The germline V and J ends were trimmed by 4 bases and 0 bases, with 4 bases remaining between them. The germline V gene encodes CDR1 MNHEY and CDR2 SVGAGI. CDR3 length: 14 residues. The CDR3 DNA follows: TGTGCCAGCAGTTCAGACTCTGGGGCCAACGTCCTGACTTTC. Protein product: CASSSDSGANVLTF.

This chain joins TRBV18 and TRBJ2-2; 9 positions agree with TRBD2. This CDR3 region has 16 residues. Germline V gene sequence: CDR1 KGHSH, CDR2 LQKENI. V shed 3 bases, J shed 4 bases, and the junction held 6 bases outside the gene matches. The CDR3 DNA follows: TGTGCCAGCTCACCTTCGCCAGCGGGGGGCACCGGGGAGCTGTTTTTT. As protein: CASSPSPAGGTGELFF.

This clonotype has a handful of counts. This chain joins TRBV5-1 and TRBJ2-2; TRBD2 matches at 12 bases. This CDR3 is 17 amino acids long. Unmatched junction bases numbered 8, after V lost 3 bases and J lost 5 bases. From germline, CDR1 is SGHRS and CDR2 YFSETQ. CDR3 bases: TGCGCCAGCAGCTCCCTGAAACTAGCGGGAGGTACCGGGGAGCTGTTTTTT. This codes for CASSSLKLAGGTGELFF. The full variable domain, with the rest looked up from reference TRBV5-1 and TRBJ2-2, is KAGVTQTPRYLIKTRGQQVTLSCSPISGHRSVSWYQQTPGQGLQFLFEYFSETQRNKGNFPGRFSGRQFSNSRSEMNVSTLELGDSALYLCASSSLKLAGGTGELFFGEGSRLTVL.

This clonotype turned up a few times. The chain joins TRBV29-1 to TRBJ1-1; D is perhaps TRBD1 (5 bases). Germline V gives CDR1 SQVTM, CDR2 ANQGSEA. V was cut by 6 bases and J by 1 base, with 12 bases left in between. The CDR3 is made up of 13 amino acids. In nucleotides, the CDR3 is TGCAGCGTGAAGGCTAGGGGGAACACTGAAGCTTTCTTT. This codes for CSVKARGNTEAFF.

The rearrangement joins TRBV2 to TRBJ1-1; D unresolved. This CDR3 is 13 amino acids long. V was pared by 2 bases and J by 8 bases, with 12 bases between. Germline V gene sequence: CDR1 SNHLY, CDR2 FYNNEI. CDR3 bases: TGTGCCAGCAGTGAACAAGGCATGTCCGAAGCTTTCTTT. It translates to CASSEQGMSEAFF.

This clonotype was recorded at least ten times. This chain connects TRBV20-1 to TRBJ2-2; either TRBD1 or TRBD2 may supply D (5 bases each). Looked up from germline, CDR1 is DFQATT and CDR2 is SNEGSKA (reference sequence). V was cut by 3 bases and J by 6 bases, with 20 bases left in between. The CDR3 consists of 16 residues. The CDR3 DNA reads TGCAGTGCTAGGGATCAGGGAAAAGGGGACGCCGGGGAGCTGTTTTTT. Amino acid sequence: CSARDQGKGDAGELFF.

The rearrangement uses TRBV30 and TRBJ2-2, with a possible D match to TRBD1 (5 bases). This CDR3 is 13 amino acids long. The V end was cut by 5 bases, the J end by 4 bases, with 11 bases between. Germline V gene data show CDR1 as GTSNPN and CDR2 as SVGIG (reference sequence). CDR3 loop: CAWDRQGTGELFF. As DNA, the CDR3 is TGTGCCTGGGATCGTCAGGGCACCGGGGAGCTGTTTTTT.

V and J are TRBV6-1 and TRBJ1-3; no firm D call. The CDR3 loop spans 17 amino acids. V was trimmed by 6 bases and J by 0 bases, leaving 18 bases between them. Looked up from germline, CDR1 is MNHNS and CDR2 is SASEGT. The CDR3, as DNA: TGTGCCAGCAGCAAAATCACCGGAAAGACCTCTGGAAACACCATATATTTT. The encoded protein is CASSKITGKTSGNTIYF.

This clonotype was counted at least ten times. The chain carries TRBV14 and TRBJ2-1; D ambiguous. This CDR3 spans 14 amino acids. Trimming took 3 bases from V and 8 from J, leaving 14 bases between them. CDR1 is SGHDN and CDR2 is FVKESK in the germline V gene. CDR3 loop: CASSQERWWDEQFF. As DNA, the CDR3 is TGTGCCAGCAGCCAGGAACGTTGGTGGGATGAGCAGTTCTTC.